These 23 T cell receptor beta chains came from one sample sequenced in a study of T cell responses to AZD1222 COVID-19 vaccine. Sequenced by immunoSEQ multiplex PCR; TCRdb stores in-frame clones only, minus some. The top ten clones hold approximately 3.7% of a sample with about 88,000 clones, about 89% of them seen once. This sample comprised peripheral blood, obtained on day 0 of AZD1222 vaccination. The receptors come from an adult in good health.

This clone has more than one count but fewer than ten. V is TRBV24-1 and J is TRBJ2-5, with TRBD1 as a possible D gene (5 bases). V was pared by 3 bases and J by 5 bases, with 15 bases between. The germline CDR1 and CDR2 sequences are KGHDR and SFDVKD. The CDR3 is made up of 15 amino acids. CDR3 in DNA: TGTGCCACCAGTGATCAGGGATCGGTAGGGGAGACCCAGTACTTC. Its protein product is CATSDQGSVGETQYF.

The chain employs TRBV6-1 and TRBJ1-1, with a tentative D call TRBD1 (6 bases). The germline V and J ends were trimmed by 3 bases and 9 bases, with 11 bases remaining between them. Germline V gives CDR1 MNHNS, CDR2 SASEGT. The CDR3 has 12 residues. The CDR3 DNA follows: TGTGCCAGCAGTGACGACAGGCACCAAGCTTTCTTT. It yields the protein CASSDDRHQAFF.

V gene TRBV19 combines with J gene TRBJ1-1; the D is unclear. The CDR3 spans 15 residues. Trimming removed 5 bases at V and 0 bases at J, with 13 bases between. Per germline, CDR1 LNHDA and CDR2 SQIVND (reference sequence). CDR3: CASSGLGTVNTEAFF. DNA for the CDR3: TGTGCCAGTAGTGGGCTAGGTACAGTGAACACTGAAGCTTTCTTT.

V and J are TRBV7-9 and TRBJ1-4; the match to TRBD1 covers 8 bases. Trimming removed 5 bases from V and 7 bases from J; junction bases left unmatched: 9. Germline CDR1 SEHNR, CDR2 FQNEAQ (reference sequence). The CDR3 is made up of 15 amino acids. CDR3 in amino acids: CASSARTGMSEKLFF. In nucleotides, the CDR3 is TGTGCCAGCAGCGCCCGGACAGGGATGTCTGAAAAACTGTTTTTT.

Only a few counts were recorded for this clone. CDR3 protein: CASSRAVGEQYF. The CDR3 DNA follows: TGTGCCAGCAGCCGGGCCGTGGGCGAGCAGTACTTC. J is TRBJ2-7 and V is TRBV5-6; D is ambiguous. The V gene's germline CDR1 is SGHDT and CDR2 YYEEEE. V shed 4 bases and J shed 6 bases, with 11 bases lying between them. There are 12 residues in the CDR3.

The rearrangement links TRBV2 to TRBJ1-2, with D tentatively TRBD1 (5 bases). Germline V gene sequence: CDR1 SNHLY, CDR2 FYNNEI. V lost 10 bases to trimming and J lost 8 bases, with 14 bases between them. The CDR3 has 11 residues. CDR3 DNA sequence: TGTGCCACGCGGATAGGGGACGGCTACACCTTC. Translating it yields CATRIGDGYTF. Looking up the rest from reference TRBV2 and TRBJ1-2 gives the full variable domain: EPEVTQTPSHQVTQMGQEVILRCVPISNHLYFYWYRQILGQKVEFLVSFYNNEISEKSEIFDDQFSVERPDGSNFTLKIRSTKLEDSAMYFCATRIGDGYTFGSGTRLTVV.

The V call is TRBV6-6, the J call TRBJ1-1; 7 bases fit TRBD1. CDR3 length: 13 amino acids. Germline V gives CDR1 MNHNY, CDR2 SVGAGI (reference sequence). Losses at the gene ends were 2 bases for V and 11 bases for J; bases not matched to a gene: 8. The CDR3 DNA follows: TGTGCCAGCAGTTACCCGACAGGGCTTGGGGCTTTCTTT. Its protein product is CASSYPTGLGAFF.

This chain uses TRBV2 with TRBJ1-6; D might be TRBD1 (6 bases). With 8 bases removed from V and 14 bases from J, the gap between germline ends came to 16 bases. Looked up from germline, CDR1 is SNHLY and CDR2 is FYNNEI. The CDR3 totals 12 residues. CDR3 residues: CASEGGGTTLHF. The CDR3, as DNA: TGTGCCAGCGAGGGGGGCGGGACGACCCTCCACTTT.

The rearrangement uses TRBV5-6 and TRBJ1-5, with D perhaps matching TRBD1 (5 bases). CDR1 and CDR2 (germline): SGHDT, YYEEEE. The V and J ends lost 0 bases and 15 bases respectively, with 22 bases between them. The CDR3 is made up of 15 amino acids. The chain's CDR3 is CASSLARQPVFQGHF. The CDR3 DNA is TGTGCCAGCAGCTTGGCCCGACAGCCTGTTTTCCAGGGGCATTTT.

The J gene is TRBJ2-1, the V gene TRBV14, with D possibly matching TRBD1 (6 bases). Trimming pared 3 bases from V and 3 bases from J, leaving 9 bases between. Germline CDR1 SGHDN, CDR2 FVKESK. The CDR3 covers 14 residues. The CDR3 nucleotides read TGTGCCAGCAGCCAGTGGACAGACTACAATGAGCAGTTCTTC. Its translation is CASSQWTDYNEQFF.

The gene calls are TRBV3-1 (or the pseudogene TRBV3-2) and TRBJ1-3; no clear D gene. This CDR3 comprises 15 residues. The ends were cut back, 1 base at V and 0 bases at J, with 7 bases in the middle. Germline-derived CDR1 and CDR2 are LGHDT and YNNKEL (reference sequence). This CDR3 reads CASSQGIDSGNTIYF. CDR3 in DNA: TGTGCCAGCAGCCAAGGGATAGACTCTGGAAACACCATATATTTT.

The chain uses TRBV3-1 (or the pseudogene TRBV3-2) and TRBJ2-1, with TRBD2 matching 8 bases. CDR1 is LGHDT, CDR2 YNNKEL, per germline (reference sequence). The V segment lost 4 bases and the J segment 0 bases; nucleotides outside the gene matches: 17. This CDR3 region has 20 residues. Here the CDR3 DNA reads TGTGCCAGCAGCCCCCCCCGGGGGGGCCCGATTCAATTCTCCTACAATGAGCAGTTCTTC. This encodes CASSPPRGGPIQFSYNEQFF.

The CDR3 DNA sequence: TGCAGCATAGAGGGAGGGAACTATGGCTACACCTTC. It encodes CSIEGGNYGYTF. The chain links TRBV29-1 to TRBJ1-2; D is undetermined. Germline values: CDR1 SQVTM, CDR2 ANQGSEA. The CDR3 consists of 12 residues. Trimming removed 8 bases from V and 2 bases from J, with 12 bases in between.

V and J are TRBV5-1 and TRBJ2-7, with 11 bases lining up with TRBD2. The ends lost 2 bases at V and 2 bases at J; junction bases unmatched: 0. The CDR3 contains 14 residues. The V gene's germline CDR1 is SGHRS and CDR2 YFSETQ. The CDR3 protein is CASSFSGGAYEQYF. CDR3 bases: TGCGCCAGCAGCTTTAGCGGGGGGGCCTACGAGCAGTACTTC.

The chain is built from TRBV7-9 and TRBJ2-3, with TRBD1 matching 9 bases. V gave up 4 bases and J gave up 3 bases; unmatched junction bases: 11. This CDR3 region has 17 residues. Per germline, CDR1 SEHNR and CDR2 FQNEAQ (reference sequence). Here the CDR3 DNA reads TGTGCCAGCAGCTCGCGCGTGGGACAGGGAACAACAGATACGCAGTATTTT. It translates to CASSSRVGQGTTDTQYF.

The rearrangement uses TRBV5-1 and TRBJ2-3, with TRBD2 matching over 14 bases. Unmatched junction bases numbered 14, after V lost 4 bases and J lost 7 bases. Per germline, CDR1 SGHRS and CDR2 YFSETQ. This CDR3 is 18 amino acids long. Here the CDR3 DNA reads TGCGCCAGCAGCCCGGGACTAGCGGGGGCCCAAAAACCGAATACGCAGTATTTT. Its protein product is CASSPGLAGAQKPNTQYF.

The rearrangement joins TRBV18 to TRBJ2-7, with TRBD1 identical over 11 bases. Germline CDR1 is KGHSH and CDR2 is LQKENI. The CDR3 sequence is 14 residues long. Trimming at V came to 3 bases and at J to 3 bases, leaving 1 base not matched to a gene. CDR3 amino acids: CASSPGQGVYEQYF. The CDR3 DNA follows: TGTGCCAGCTCACCGGGACAGGGGGTCTACGAGCAGTACTTC.

The V call is TRBV6-5, the J call TRBJ1-5; no reliable D call. Per the germline V gene, CDR1 is MNHEY and CDR2 is SVGAGI. The CDR3 length is 14 residues. Deletions cut 8 bases from V and 0 bases from J, with 11 bases between. CDR3 protein: CASWTGDSNQPQHF. The CDR3 coding sequence is TGTGCCAGCTGGACGGGTGATAGCAATCAGCCCCAGCATTTT.

The V call is TRBV2, the J call TRBJ1-1, with unresolved D. The CDR3 length is 14 residues. V lost 7 bases, J lost 1 base, and 13 bases lay in between. CDR1 SNHLY and CDR2 FYNNEI come from the germline V gene. Here the CDR3 reads CASKLFGQNTEAFF. DNA of the CDR3: TGTGCCAGCAAACTATTCGGGCAGAACACTGAAGCTTTCTTT.

The chain joins TRBV11-2 to TRBJ2-5, with 8 bases that match TRBD2. The CDR3 is 17 residues long. Germline CDR1 reads SGHAT; CDR2 reads FQNNGV. Trimming took 1 base from V and 7 from J; bases not matched to a gene: 14. The CDR3 bases are TGTGCCAGCAGCTTAGCCCCCTTCGGGGGGGGGCAGGGGACCCAGTACTTC. Translating gives CASSLAPFGGGQGTQYF.

The V and J genes are TRBV6-5 and TRBJ2-7, with 10 bases lining up with TRBD1. After removal of 7 bases from V and 4 bases from J, the junction contained 7 bases not matched to a gene. Germline V CDR1 and CDR2: MNHEY, SVGAGI. This CDR3 is 14 amino acids long. The CDR3 DNA reads as TGTGCCAGCAAACACGGGACAGGGGAATACGAGCAGTACTTC. Its translation: CASKHGTGEYEQYF.

The rearrangement links TRBV29-1 to TRBJ1-2; a weak D match, TRBD1 (6 bases). V was shortened by 7 bases and J by 8 bases, with 20 bases between the two germline ends. From germline, CDR1 is SQVTM and CDR2 ANQGSEA. This CDR3 has 13 residues. The DNA for the CDR3 is TGCAGCGCCTGGGACACCTCTAGACCGGGCTACACCTTC. Translating it yields CSAWDTSRPGYTF. The variable domain in full, with the rest retrieved from reference TRBV29-1 and TRBJ1-2, is SAVISQKPSRDICQRGTSLTIQCQVDSQVTMMFWYRQQPGQSLTLIATANQGSEATYESGFVIDKFPISRPNLTFSTLTVSNMSPEDSSIYLCSAWDTSRPGYTFGSGTRLTVV.

This clone was picked up one time. The V and J genes are TRBV10-1 and TRBJ2-3; D is ambiguous. The CDR3 loop spans 14 amino acids. V gave up 5 bases and J gave up 0 bases, with 9 bases separating them. The germline V gene encodes CDR1 WNHNN and CDR2 SYGVQD (reference sequence). This chain's CDR3 is CASSSGSSTDTQYF. The CDR3 DNA follows: TGCGCCAGCAGTAGTGGTTCTAGCACAGATACGCAGTATTTT.